This T cell receptor (beta chain) emerged from a study of identical twins. Germline V gives CDR1 SQVTM, CDR2 ANQGSEA. The CDR3 consists of 15 residues. V lost 4 bases and J 2 bases, leaving 16 bases between the germline ends. MiXCR, applied by TCRdb to the 5' RACE reads, yields one record per CDR3 protein. The table lists 690,000 or so distinct CDR3 sequences, 8% to 9% of them singletons, with approximately 0.96% in the top ten. In this sample, this clonotype turned up many times. The same sample was also studied in work on yellow fever vaccine responses in identical twins.

The chain has TRBV29-1 and TRBJ2-3, with D hard to call. Sequencing used PBMCs. The sequence came from a woman aged 18 to 35 in good health. As DNA, the CDR3 is TGCAGCGTTGTTGGACCGTCCTTCTCCACAGATACGCAGTATTTT. Encoded protein: CSVVGPSFSTDTQYF.